Each of the 14 T cell receptor beta chains below was sequenced from the same sample in a study of blood T cells in healthy people across ages. For the second PCR, which ran for about 7 to 11 cycles, a sample-barcoded 5' primer and a J-beta primer mix were used. TCRdb re-analysed the 5' RACE reads in MiXCR, keeping a single row per CDR3 protein. This table has 2 million or so distinct CDR3 sequences, around half appearing once. The sequenced sample was blood. The receptors come from a woman between 40 and 50 years old in good health.

The chain is built from TRBV10-3 and TRBJ1-2, with a possible D match to TRBD1 (6 bases). The germline V gene has CDR1 ENHRY and CDR2 SYGVKD. CDR3 length equals 14 residues. With 3 bases removed from V and 4 bases from J, the gap between germline ends came to 12 bases. CDR3 in amino acids: CAISDQGRVYGYTF. CDR3 DNA: TGTGCCATCAGTGACCAGGGGAGGGTCTATGGCTACACCTTC.

This clonotype was seen ten or more times. The rearrangement uses TRBV7-2 and TRBJ2-1; the D is unclear. Germline V gene sequence: CDR1 SGHTA, CDR2 FQGNSA. The CDR3 spans 14 residues. V lost 5 bases, J lost 0 bases, and 8 bases lay in between. As DNA, the CDR3 is TGTGCCAGCAGCCCTGATAGCTCCTACAATGAGCAGTTCTTC. Protein: CASSPDSSYNEQFF.

The CDR3 region is CASRLGGGDYGYTF. CDR3 bases: TGTGCCAGCAGGCTAGGCGGAGGTGACTATGGCTACACCTTC. This chain connects TRBV28 to TRBJ1-2, with unresolved D. The CDR3 runs 14 residues. V gave up 6 bases and J gave up 3 bases, with 14 bases separating them. Germline CDR1 and CDR2: MDHEN and SYDVKM.

The sample holds a few counts of this clonotype. The genes are TRBV5-5 and TRBJ1-4, with a weak D call TRBD1 (5 bases). Per the germline V gene, CDR1 is SGHKS and CDR2 is YYEKEE (reference sequence). The V end lost 0 bases, the J end lost 1 base, and 7 bases lay between the germline ends. The CDR3 totals 15 residues. As DNA, the CDR3 is TGTGCCAGCAGCTTGGCGGGGGTAACTAATGAAAAACTGTTTTTT. Residues: CASSLAGVTNEKLFF.

The J gene is TRBJ2-7, the V gene TRBV7-2; TRBD2 matches 7 bases. With V trimmed by 5 bases and J by 1 base, 8 bases remained unmatched. The CDR3 is 15 amino acids. Germline CDR1 reads SGHTA; CDR2 reads FQGNSA. The DNA for the CDR3 is TGTGCCAGCAGCGAGCGGGACTACAGGTCCTACGAGCAGTACTTC. Protein product: CASSERDYRSYEQYF.

The chain has TRBV7-2 and TRBJ2-7; 7 bases agree with TRBD1. J was trimmed by 6 bases and V by 5 bases; bases with no gene match: 10. This CDR3 is built from 14 residues. From germline, CDR1 is SGHTA and CDR2 FQGNSA. CDR3 sequence (DNA): TGTGCCAGCAGCAGGACAGGTACGGTGGCCGAGCAGTACTTC. It specifies CASSRTGTVAEQYF.

The V gene is TRBV7-2, the J gene TRBJ2-2; 8 positions agree with TRBD2. V lost 5 bases, J lost 4 bases, and 3 bases stayed unmatched. Germline V CDR1 and CDR2: SGHTA, FQGNSA. This CDR3 is built from 14 residues. The CDR3 bases are TGTGCCAGCAGCGGCGGGGGGTTCACCGGGGAGCTGTTTTTT. This encodes CASSGGGFTGELFF.

This clonotype has just a few counts. The chain links TRBV20-1 to TRBJ2-6; TRBD2 matches 7 bases. V shed 1 base, J shed 0 bases, and the junction held 12 bases outside the gene matches. Per germline, CDR1 DFQATT and CDR2 SNEGSKA (reference sequence). The CDR3 consists of 19 residues. Written as DNA, the CDR3 is TGCAGTGCTAGAGCGGTCGGGGCTAGCGGATACTCTGGGGCCAACGTCCTGACTTTC. This encodes CSARAVGASGYSGANVLTF.

This rearrangement joins TRBV7-2 to TRBJ1-2; no clear D. This CDR3 comprises 12 residues. V was pared by 2 bases and J by 8 bases, with 9 bases between. Germline lookup yields CDR1 SGHTA and CDR2 FQGNSA. This CDR3 reads CASSLRAQGYTF. The DNA of the CDR3 is TGTGCCAGCAGCTTAAGAGCACAGGGCTACACCTTC.

The rearrangement joins TRBV19 to TRBJ1-1, with 7 bases identical to TRBD1. The CDR3 contains 14 residues. Germline assignment: CDR1 LNHDA and CDR2 SQIVND (reference sequence). V was clipped by 6 bases and J by 4 bases; unmatched bases: 8. CDR3 loop: CASSSTGEGTEAFF. The CDR3 nucleotides are TGTGCCAGTAGCTCTACAGGGGAAGGCACTGAAGCTTTCTTT.

This chain links TRBV28 with TRBJ2-1; 7 bases align to TRBD1. This CDR3 has 15 residues. With V trimmed by 5 bases and J by 8 bases, 12 bases remained unmatched. Germline V gene sequence: CDR1 MDHEN, CDR2 SYDVKM. In DNA form, the CDR3 reads TGTGCCAGCAGTCAATCCTCCGGACAGGTGGATGAGCAGTTCTTC. Translation gives CASSQSSGQVDEQFF.

This clonotype has just one count. The gene calls are TRBV21-1 and TRBJ1-1; the D call in the table, TRBD1, was not verified against the DNA. TRBV21-1 is given as a pseudogene. The CDR3 runs to 16 residues. Here the CDR3 reads CASKPRQGLWATEAFF. CDR3 nucleotides: TGTGCCAGCAAACCCCGACAGGGTCTGTGGGCCACTGAAGCTTTCTTT.

The rearrangement links TRBV7-2 to TRBJ2-5; a possible D gene is TRBD2 (6 bases). V lost 5 bases to trimming and J lost 7 bases, with 23 bases between them. This CDR3 is 16 amino acids long. CDR1 SGHTA and CDR2 FQGNSA come from the germline V gene. The CDR3 region is CASSKIRGGIGGTQYF. The CDR3 coding sequence is TGTGCCAGCAGCAAAATTCGGGGCGGAATCGGGGGGACCCAGTACTTC.

This clonotype was observed a few times. The rearrangement joins TRBV20-1 to TRBJ1-2; a possible D gene is TRBD1 (6 bases). Deletions cut 4 bases from V and 3 bases from J, with 15 bases between. CDR3 length equals 14 residues. Germline V gene data show CDR1 as DFQATT and CDR2 as SNEGSKA (reference sequence). The CDR3 nucleotides are TGCAGTGCTATAACCGGGGGCGAAGACTATGGCTACACCTTC. Translation: CSAITGGEDYGYTF.